The source of this TCR beta chain is a study of immune aging and cytomegalovirus after organ transplant (TCRdb year 2021). Turning to the overall study: All transplant recipients received three-drug immunosuppression with prednisone, tacrolimus, and mycophenolate. General findings and caveats noted by the study authors: A larger share of large clones was made up of TEMRA cells, and in the seven largest clones (approximately 2,000 cells) aged and TEMRA cells were gained while TCM cells were lost. CD57 was not measured in the sequencing data, so a conservative gene-based aging definition was used instead. Following viremia, aged-phenotype cells rose post-transplant in clones of any size, with the rise occurring earlier in large clones (days 200-264) than in small clones.

In the paper's terms, the time point label means: five sample-tagged time points from pre-transplant (day -1) to day 368 post-transplant, pooled. PBMC were thawed and then stimulated for about twelve hours with a CMV IE-1 overlapping peptide library, with no transport inhibitors added. After thawing, cells were rested overnight and were then stimulated in R10 medium with CD28/CD49d costimulation. The IE-1 peptide library was made up of 15-amino-acid peptides with 11-amino-acid overlaps. Each time point was barcoded with BD Single-Cell Multiplexing Kit Sample Tags, pooled, and stained with oligo-conjugated anti-CD45RA plus sorting antibodies. A BD FACSAria III was used to sort CMV-responsive CD8+CD137+ and CD4+CD154+ T cells at 4-way purity. Blood was drawn into EDTA vacutainers and was processed by Ficoll gradient within 1-24 hours. This clonotype is classified as medium-sized (0.01 to 0.1%). This clone's antigen is unknown. No much larger clone exists at a distance of one base, and base qualities are not known.

The library was built by means of single-cell sequencing. The sequencer listed for this sample is Illumina NovaSeq 6000. The BD Rhapsody Targeted mRNA and AbSeq Reagent Kit, in a microwell format, was used for cell capture and library preparation. Libraries covered TCR, sample tags, AbSeq, and targeted mRNA from the Human T-Cell Expression Panel plus custom TOX and TOX2 primers. Sequencing of the libraries was performed on an Illumina NovaSeq. Processing in the source paper ran as follows. The analysis covered roughly 9,800 cells in total, of which about 7,000 were CD8 T cells and a few thousand were CD8 T cells with an identifiable TCR CDR3. The BD Rhapsody Targeted Analysis Pipeline, including V(D)J processing, was run on the Seven Bridges Genomics platform to process the raw data. Quality control, Sample Tag demultiplexing with Lex-BDSMK, clone identification with VDJ Explorer, and Seurat clustering were performed in SeqGeq 1.6.0. Clones making up <1% of CD8 T cells were classified as non-expanded, and clones making up >2.5% of the sample were classified as clonal expansions. Through fastp at Q25 and MiXCR, TCRdb rebuilt clones from the public reads, retaining in-frame beta chains. Here each entry gathers all rows of one CDR3 protein and keeps the most common genes and DNA. TCRdb, not the original authors, processed these V and J calls. The sample table shows tens of thousands of distinct CDR3 sequences, and around 33% are seen once. The top ten constitute less than 30% of the sample.

The CDR3 has 14 amino acids, counting the end cysteine and phenylalanine. Only the CDR3 DNA is retained, 42 bases long and in frame from the first base. Relative to germline, V is 2 bases shorter and J is 6 bases shorter, with 14 bases between their ends. CDR1 and CDR2 were assigned from the germline V gene (reference sequence) as GTSNPN and SVGIG. The V and J segments used are TRBV30 and TRBJ2-1, with an unclear D gene assignment. The receptor comes from a female donor who had a heart transplant and CMV viremia. Specimen: CMV peptide-activated CD4+ and CD8+ T cells sorted from blood, collected at five time points, pooled. Sample cell subset or site, as interpreted from the label and publication: sorted CD8+CD137+ and CD4+CD154+ T cells after about 13 h CMV IE-1 peptide stimulation. The nucleotides are TGTGCCTGGAGTTCCGGCTCAACGGCCAATGAGCAGTTCTTC. It is translated as CAWSSGSTANEQFF.